One T cell receptor (beta chain) is described in this entry. This entry is derived from a study of blood T cell repertoires in COVID-19. Across the whole study: Italy, Spain and the United States were the sources of the convalescent and acute COVID-19 samples. Sample material is recorded as cDNA or gDNA derived from T cells, B-cell-depleted T cells, or PBMCs.

The CDR3 is made up of 16 amino acids. The germline CDR1 and CDR2 sequences are SGHRS and YFSETQ. Trimming removed 4 bases from V and 1 base from J; junction bases left unmatched: 11. Adults between roughly 18 and 89 years of age took part from about 24 US areas. In assigning cohorts, the study relied on participant-reported clinical history. Using immunoSEQ multiplex PCR, the repertoire was profiled, and TCRdb retains in-frame clones only, with some absent. Seen here are a few hundred thousand clones, 84% observed once, and the top ten hold less than 7%. The chain couples TRBV5-1 to TRBJ2-7; 7 bases agree with TRBD1. The source is a woman between 40 and 55 years old who had recovered from COVID-19. Sample: PBMCs or T cells enriched from blood (not recorded which). DNA of the CDR3: TGCGCCAGCAGCCTCCCCCCCGGGACAGTGTCCTACGAGCAGTACTTC. As protein: CASSLPPGTVSYEQYF.